What follows are 13 T cell receptor beta chains derived from one specimen sequenced in a study of Ad26.COV2.S vaccination and SARS-CoV-2 variants. Some clones are missing from TCRdb's copy, which holds only in-frame ones; the method was immunoSEQ multiplex PCR. The table shows 200,000 to 300,000 clones, with about 83% occurring only once. The treatment denotes: about 20 received Ad26.COV2.S at low or high dose, single or two shots; roughly five received placebo; per-sample allocation not given. Sampling took place 63 days after the first vaccine or placebo injection. The source material was peripheral blood, sampled in a trial of Ad26.COV2.S vaccine versus placebo. The origin of the receptors is a person aged 18-60 years who received the Ad26.COV2.S COVID-19 vaccine or a placebo.

CDR3 region: CASSQYFTANTEAFF. The CDR3 DNA is TGTGCCAGCAGCCAATATTTTACAGCGAACACTGAAGCTTTCTTT. The chain combines TRBV3-1 (or the pseudogene TRBV3-2) with TRBJ1-1; D gene uncertain. The CDR3 covers 15 residues. Germline V gene data show CDR1 as LGHDT and CDR2 as YNNKEL (reference sequence). V dropped 2 bases and J dropped 1 base, with 11 bases sitting between them.

CDR3 sequence reads: CASSFTENTEAFF. The CDR3 DNA sequence: TGTGCCAGCAGTTTTACGGAGAACACTGAAGCTTTCTTT. The V call is TRBV6-2 or TRBV6-3, the J call TRBJ1-1; D call uncertain. V dropped 4 bases and J dropped 1 base, with 7 bases sitting between them. This CDR3 region has 13 residues. The germline V gene encodes CDR1 MNHEY and CDR2 SVGEGT.

Regarding this clone: Other DNA sequences from this sample encode an identical CDR3 as well. The chain carries TRBV12-3 or TRBV12-4 and TRBJ2-2, with no clear D. V shed 6 bases and J shed 3 bases, with 8 bases lying between them. CDR3 length: 13 residues. As DNA, the CDR3 is TGTGCCAGCAGCCTCCGGGACACCGGGGAGCTGTTTTTT. Protein: CASSLRDTGELFF.

The gene calls are TRBV18 and TRBJ2-5; 13 positions match TRBD2. The ends lost 1 base at V and 4 bases at J; junction bases unmatched: 0. CDR1 KGHSH and CDR2 LQKENI come from the germline V gene. CDR3 size: 15 residues. Written as DNA, the CDR3 is TGTGCCAGCTCACCACGGACTAGCGGGGGAGAGACCCAGTACTTC. It encodes CASSPRTSGGETQYF.

The chain joins TRBV29-1 to TRBJ1-1; tentative D call: TRBD1 (5 bases). This CDR3 is 13 amino acids long. In germline, CDR1 is SQVTM, CDR2 ANQGSEA. V gave up 4 bases and J gave up 0 bases, with 9 bases separating them. CDR3 nucleotide sequence: TGCAGCGTTGGGGGGGTCATGAACACTGAAGCTTTCTTT. This gives the protein CSVGGVMNTEAFF.

J is TRBJ2-5 and V is TRBV3-1 (or the pseudogene TRBV3-2), with D possibly matching TRBD1 (6 bases). Trimming took off 4 bases at V and 5 bases at J, with 17 bases between the two ends. Germline loops: CDR1 LGHDT, CDR2 YNNKEL (reference sequence). The CDR3 is 15 amino acids. As DNA, the CDR3 is TGTGCCAGCAGCCCCTGGACAGCGCAGGGGGAGACCCAGTACTTC. The encoded protein is CASSPWTAQGETQYF.

This clone was observed a single time. CDR3: CASSNQGGYGYTF. The CDR3 nucleotides read TGTGCCAGCAGTAATCAGGGTGGCTATGGCTACACCTTC. The rearrangement links TRBV27 to TRBJ1-2; D is perhaps TRBD1 (5 bases). The V end was cut by 5 bases, the J end by 4 bases, with 11 bases between. This CDR3 region has 13 residues. The V gene's germline CDR1 is MNHEY and CDR2 SMNVEV (reference sequence).

The chain employs TRBV4-1 and TRBJ1-6; no clear D gene. The CDR3 runs to 15 residues. V shed 1 base and J shed 7 bases, with 11 bases lying between them. Looked up from germline, CDR1 is MGHRA and CDR2 is YSYEKL. The chain's CDR3 is CASSQAPDSNSPLHF. In DNA, the CDR3 is TGCGCCAGCAGCCAAGCTCCGGACTCAAATTCACCCCTCCACTTT.

J is TRBJ1-4 and V is TRBV11-2; no reliable D call. This CDR3 region has 15 residues. With 5 bases removed from V and 8 bases from J, the gap between germline ends came to 18 bases. Germline V lookup: CDR1 SGHAT, CDR2 FQNNGV. The CDR3 nucleotides are TGTGCCAGCAGCCCCTGGGCCGGGAGCCGAGAAAAACTGTTTTTT. Translation: CASSPWAGSREKLFF.

This clone was counted a single time. J is TRBJ1-1 and V is TRBV6-6; D gene ambiguous. The germline V gene has CDR1 MNHNY and CDR2 SVGAGI (reference sequence). This CDR3 is built from 13 residues. V was trimmed by 7 bases and J by 1 base, leaving 10 bases between them. CDR3 in DNA: TGTGCCAGCATGCTAAAGACGAACACTGAAGCTTTCTTT. It is translated as CASMLKTNTEAFF.

The chain employs TRBV9 and TRBJ2-1, with 7 bases aligning to TRBD2. The CDR3 length is 15 residues. The V and J ends lost 2 bases and 2 bases, in that order; junction bases with no gene match: 4. Germline V lookup: CDR1 SGDLS, CDR2 YYNGEE. The CDR3: CASSVGTIPYNEQFF. The DNA for the CDR3 is TGTGCCAGCAGCGTGGGGACTATCCCCTACAATGAGCAGTTCTTC.

This chain uses TRBV3-1 (or the pseudogene TRBV3-2) with TRBJ2-7; D tentatively fits TRBD1 or TRBD2 (6 bases each). Germline loops: CDR1 LGHDT, CDR2 YNNKEL (reference sequence). The V end was cut by 0 bases, the J end by 0 bases, with 18 bases between. The CDR3 is made up of 18 amino acids. The CDR3 loop is CASSQDQYGGKYSYEQYF. Here the CDR3 DNA reads TGTGCCAGCAGCCAAGATCAATACGGGGGCAAATACTCCTACGAGCAGTACTTC.

This clone was counted only a few times. The rearrangement joins TRBV6-6 to TRBJ1-2; 7 positions agree with TRBD1. Unmatched junction bases numbered 10, after V lost 5 bases and J lost 4 bases. Per germline, CDR1 MNHNY and CDR2 SVGAGI (reference sequence). The CDR3 has 15 residues. The CDR3 DNA reads as TGTGCCAGCAGTAACCCTAAAGGGGGCGCCTATGGCTACACCTTC. Translating it yields CASSNPKGGAYGYTF.